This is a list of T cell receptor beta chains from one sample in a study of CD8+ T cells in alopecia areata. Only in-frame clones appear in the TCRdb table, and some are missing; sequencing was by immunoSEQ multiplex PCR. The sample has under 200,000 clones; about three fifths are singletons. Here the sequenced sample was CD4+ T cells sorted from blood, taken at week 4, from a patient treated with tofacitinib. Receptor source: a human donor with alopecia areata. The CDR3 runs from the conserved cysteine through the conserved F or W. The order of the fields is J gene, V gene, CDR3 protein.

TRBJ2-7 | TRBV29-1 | CSVGLQGSPYEQYF
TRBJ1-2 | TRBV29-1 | CSAAGGQGATGYTF
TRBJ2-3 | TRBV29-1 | CSVEGAGTDTQYF
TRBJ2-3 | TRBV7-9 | CASSLAAGAGPTQYF
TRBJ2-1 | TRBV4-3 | CASSRDPYNEQFF
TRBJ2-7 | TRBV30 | CACFPGEQYF
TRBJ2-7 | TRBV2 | CASSAQRSYEQYF
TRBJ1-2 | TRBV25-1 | CASSELINRGAKGYTF
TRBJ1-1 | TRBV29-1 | CSGLRVENTEAFF
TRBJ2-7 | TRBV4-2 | CASSQEWWQDEGGYEQYF
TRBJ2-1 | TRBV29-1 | CSVTMASGGSEQFF
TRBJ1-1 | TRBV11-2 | CASRPRAAMNTEAFF
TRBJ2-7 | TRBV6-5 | CASSYTRDSYEQYF
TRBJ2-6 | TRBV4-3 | CASSQAPLSGANVLTF
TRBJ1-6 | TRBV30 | CAWSVAGTDSPLHF
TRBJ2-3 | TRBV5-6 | CASSLASHVTDTQYF
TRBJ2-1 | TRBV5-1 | CASSLRLAGGNEQFF
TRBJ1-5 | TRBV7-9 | CASSLERGPQHF
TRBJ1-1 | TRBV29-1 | CSVEAGRGTEAFF
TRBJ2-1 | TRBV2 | CASMGGASSYNEQFF
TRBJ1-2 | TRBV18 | CASSLTGTGNGYTF
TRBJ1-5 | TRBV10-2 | CASKDSNQPQHF
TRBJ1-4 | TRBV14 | CASSRTPREKLFF
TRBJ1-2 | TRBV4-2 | CASSQDQDGYTF
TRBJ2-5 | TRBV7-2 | CASSHGRVPTETQYF
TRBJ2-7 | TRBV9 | CASSVGTSGVHEQYF
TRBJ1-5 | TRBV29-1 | CSGPTGCSNQPQHF
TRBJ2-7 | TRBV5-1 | CASSPRGSGGYEQYF
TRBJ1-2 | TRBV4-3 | CASSQEPRHNYGYTF
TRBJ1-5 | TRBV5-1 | CASSLFSGNQPQHF
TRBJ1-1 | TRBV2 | CATRPGRDTEAFF
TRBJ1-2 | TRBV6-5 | CASSYGGYYGYTF
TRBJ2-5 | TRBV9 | CASSLAAGRLETQYF
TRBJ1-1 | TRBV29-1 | CSGSPGLNTEAFF
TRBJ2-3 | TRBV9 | CASSARQGGTDTQYF
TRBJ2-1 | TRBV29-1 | CSVHRDSLSNEQFF
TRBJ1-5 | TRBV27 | CASRGVNQPQHF
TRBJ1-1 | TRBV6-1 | CASSVKEKTEAFF
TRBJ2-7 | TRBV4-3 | CASSQVSGGGYEQYF
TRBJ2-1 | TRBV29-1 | CSVESGEQFF
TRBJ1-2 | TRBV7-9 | CASSSPHGYTF
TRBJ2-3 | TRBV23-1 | CASSHPLADTQYF
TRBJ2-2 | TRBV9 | CASSVAMTGDVFF
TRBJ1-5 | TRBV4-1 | CASSHTLRGPLDF
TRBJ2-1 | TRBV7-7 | CASSLNRGANEQFF
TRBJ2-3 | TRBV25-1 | CASRPQGTDTQYF
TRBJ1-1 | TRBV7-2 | CASSRAGDNTEAFF
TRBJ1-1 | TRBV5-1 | CASSLVGSQGTEAFF